This T cell receptor beta chain was captured by sequencing in a study of T cell responses to AZD1222 COVID-19 vaccine. The table lists this clone with a count of one. This CDR3 is built from 14 residues. Looked up from germline, CDR1 is MNHEY and CDR2 is SVGAGI. Between the trimmed V and J ends, which lost 6 bases and 7 bases, there was a span of 15 bases. The assay was immunoSEQ multiplex PCR, and TCRdb's table has in-frame clones only and misses some. The table lists 150,000 to 200,000 clones, approximately 87% of them singletons, with approximately 2.7% in the top ten. This clonotype was sampled from an adult in good health. Here the sequenced sample was peripheral blood, taken on day 0 of MenACWY control vaccination. The rearrangement links TRBV6-5 to TRBJ1-4; possibly TRBD1 for D (6 bases). Here the CDR3 reads CASRPTGLGEKLFF. CDR3 nucleotides: TGTGCCAGCAGACCTACAGGGCTGGGTGAAAAACTGTTTTTT.